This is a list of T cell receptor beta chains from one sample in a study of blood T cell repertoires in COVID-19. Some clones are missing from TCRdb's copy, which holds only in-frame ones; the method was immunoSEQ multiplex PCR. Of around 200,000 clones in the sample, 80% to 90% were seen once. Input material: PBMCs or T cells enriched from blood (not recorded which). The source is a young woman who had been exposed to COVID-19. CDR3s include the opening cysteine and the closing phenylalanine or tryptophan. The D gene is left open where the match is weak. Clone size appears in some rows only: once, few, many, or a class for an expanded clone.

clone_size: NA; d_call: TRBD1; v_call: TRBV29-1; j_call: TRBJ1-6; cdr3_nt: TGCAGCCCCCCGGGGACAGGGGAATTCAAAATCTATAATTCACCCCTCCACTTT; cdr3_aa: CSPPGTGEFKIYNSPLHF
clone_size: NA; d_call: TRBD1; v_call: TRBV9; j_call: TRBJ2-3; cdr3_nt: TGTGCCAGCAGCGTAGCTACAGGACAGGGCACAGATACGCAGTATTTT; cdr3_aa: CASSVATGQGTDTQYF
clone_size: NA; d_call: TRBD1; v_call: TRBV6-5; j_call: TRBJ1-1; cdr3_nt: TGTGCCAGCAGGGACAGGGCTAACACTGAAGCTTTCTTT; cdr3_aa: CASRDRANTEAFF
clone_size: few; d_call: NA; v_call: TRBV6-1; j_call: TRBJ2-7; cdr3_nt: TGTGCCAGCAGTGAAGTGGGCAGGTCCTACGAGCAGTACTTC; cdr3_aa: CASSEVGRSYEQYF
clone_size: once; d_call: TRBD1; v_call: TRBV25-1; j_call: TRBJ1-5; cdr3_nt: TGTGCCAGGGGTAATCACAGGGGTAGCAATCAGCCCCAGCATTTT; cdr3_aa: CARGNHRGSNQPQHF
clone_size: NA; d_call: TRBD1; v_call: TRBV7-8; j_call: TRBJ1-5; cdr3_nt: TGTGCCAGCACCTCCACCTCGCCCGGGACAGGCAATCAGCCCCAGCATTTT; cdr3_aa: CASTSTSPGTGNQPQHF
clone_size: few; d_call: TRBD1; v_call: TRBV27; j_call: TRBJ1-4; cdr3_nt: TGTGCCAGCAGAACGGGACAGCGCGGGGAACTGTTTTTT; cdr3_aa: CASRTGQRGELFF
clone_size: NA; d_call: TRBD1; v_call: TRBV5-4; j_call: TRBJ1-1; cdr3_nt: TGTGCCAGCAGCTCCCCGGGACAGGGGGCGCCCCCTGAAGCTTTCTTT; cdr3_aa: CASSSPGQGAPPEAFF
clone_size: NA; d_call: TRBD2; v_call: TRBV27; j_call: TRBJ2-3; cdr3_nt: TGTGCCAGCAGTCCCTTCGGGGGGGCAGATACGCAGTATTTT; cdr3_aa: CASSPFGGADTQYF
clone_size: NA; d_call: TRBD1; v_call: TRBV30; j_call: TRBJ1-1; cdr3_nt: TGTGCCTGGAGTCCGAGGACAGGGGGCTCGTCTGAAGCTTTCTTT; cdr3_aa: CAWSPRTGGSSEAFF